This entry features one TCR beta chain sequence. The CDR3 consists of 15 residues. Germline assignment: CDR1 MNHEY and CDR2 SMNVEV (reference sequence). Between the trimmed V and J ends, which lost 5 bases and 0 bases, there was a span of 8 bases. These data come from a study of shared clonotypes between healthy human individuals. Profiled with immunoSEQ multiplex PCR; TCRdb holds only in-frame clones, not every one. Of around 700,000 clones in the sample, 72% were seen once. The chain carries TRBV27 and TRBJ1-6; TRBD1 might be the D (5 bases). Source material: memory CD4+ T cells sorted from blood. Subset specified: CD45RA-negative fraction. This clonotype was obtained from a woman in her 30s in good health. CDR3 sequence reads: CASSKGSSYNSPLHF. CDR3 DNA sequence: TGTGCCAGCAGTAAGGGGAGCTCCTATAATTCACCCCTCCACTTT.